This T cell receptor beta chain was profiled in a study of shared clonotypes between healthy human individuals. Every one of the donors was a Caucasian adult that lived in Nashville, Tennessee. Germline V gives CDR1 SGHTA, CDR2 FQGNSA. V was clipped by 2 bases and J by 2 bases, with 9 bases between them. CDR3 length: 14 amino acids. The study ran the assay at deep level. Investigators spread the genomic DNA of each subset evenly over several immunoSEQ plates. Profiled with immunoSEQ multiplex PCR; TCRdb holds only in-frame clones, not every one. This table holds more than 450,000 clones, roughly 78% found once.

This clonotype was sampled from a middle-aged woman in good health. Some clones in this sample may be carry-over from other donors' samples. V and J are TRBV7-2 and TRBJ1-1, with D unresolved. Source material: PBMCs. CDR3 in amino acids: CASSLFGRNTEAFF. The CDR3 DNA sequence: TGTGCCAGCAGCTTATTCGGAAGAAACACTGAAGCTTTCTTT.